This TCR beta chain was documented in a study of blood T cell repertoires in COVID-19. Study overall: PBMCs, B-cell-depleted T cells, or T cells were the source of the cDNA or gDNA that made up the material.

Germline V gene lookup returns CDR1 GTSNPN and CDR2 SVGIG (reference sequence). CDR3 length equals 13 residues. V shed 0 bases and J shed 2 bases, with 7 bases lying between them. Profiling relied on immunoSEQ multiplex PCR, and the TCRdb table lists in-frame clones only, not all of them. The sample records fewer than 120,000 clones, 75% to 80% being singletons. The source is a woman aged 80 or over with active or convalescent COVID-19. The chain carries TRBV30 and TRBJ1-1, with D hard to call. The sequenced sample consisted of peripheral blood. CDR3 region: CAWSVRGNTEAFF. The CDR3 DNA sequence: TGTGCCTGGAGTGTACGGGGAAACACTGAAGCTTTCTTT.